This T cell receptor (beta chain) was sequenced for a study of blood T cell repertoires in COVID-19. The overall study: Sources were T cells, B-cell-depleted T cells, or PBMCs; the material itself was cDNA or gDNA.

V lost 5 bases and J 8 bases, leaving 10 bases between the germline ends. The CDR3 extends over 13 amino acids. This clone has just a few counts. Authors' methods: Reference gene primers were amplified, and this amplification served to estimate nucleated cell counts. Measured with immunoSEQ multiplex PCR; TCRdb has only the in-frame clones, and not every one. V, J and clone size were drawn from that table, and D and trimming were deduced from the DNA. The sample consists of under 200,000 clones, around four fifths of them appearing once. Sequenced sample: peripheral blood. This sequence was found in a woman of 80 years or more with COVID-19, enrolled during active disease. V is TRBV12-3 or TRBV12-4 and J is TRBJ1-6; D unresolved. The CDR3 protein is CASSTEAHSPLHF. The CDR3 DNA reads TGTGCCAGCAGTACTGAGGCCCATTCACCCCTCCACTTT.